The 28 T cell receptor beta chains reported below all come from one sample, sequenced in a study of vaccination and CD4 T cells after COVID-19. No antigen has been assigned to these receptors. Specified treatment: roughly 10-day PBMC culture with coronavirus spike peptide pools or control peptides (ViraFEST assay). CD4+ T cells that had been cultured provided DNA sequenced with the Oncomine TCR Beta short-read assay. Via MiXCR, TCRdb re-called the PCR reads, giving one row per CDR3 protein. Of 20,000 to 25,000 distinct CDR3 sequences in the sample, around 40% were seen once. Sequencing used CD4+ T cells from blood, cultured in vitro. Receptors originate from a human donor who had recovered from COVID-19.

The chain combines TRBV6-1 with TRBJ2-7; D is perhaps TRBD2 (7 bases). Germline V gene sequence: CDR1 MNHNS, CDR2 SASEGT. Trimming removed 6 bases from V and 5 bases from J, with 17 bases in between. CDR3 length: 14 residues. CDR3 DNA: TGTGCCAGCAGCCGAGAAGGGGGGGGGAACGAGCAGTACTTC. Its translation is CASSREGGGNEQYF.

This clonotype was found a few times. The chain employs TRBV7-9 and TRBJ1-1; perhaps TRBD1 as D (6 bases). Trimming cost V 5 bases and J 1 base, with 14 bases left between them. There are 15 residues in the CDR3. Germline CDR1 is SEHNR and CDR2 is FQNEAQ (reference sequence). CDR3 amino acids: CASSLVRGRNTEAFF. DNA of the CDR3: TGTGCCAGCAGCCTCGTTCGGGGGCGGAACACTGAAGCTTTCTTT.

This clonotype is labeled medium-sized. Here the CDR3 reads CASSPPGNYGYTF. In DNA form, the CDR3 reads TGTGCCAGCAGCCCCCCCGGCAACTATGGCTACACCTTC. This chain joins TRBV28 and TRBJ1-2, with no clear D. Trimming cost V 6 bases and J 2 bases, with 10 bases left between them. This CDR3 region has 13 residues. Germline V gives CDR1 MDHEN, CDR2 SYDVKM.

This chain joins TRBV6-4 and TRBJ2-1, with TRBD1 identical over 8 bases. Germline loops: CDR1 MRHNA, CDR2 SNTAGT. The CDR3 consists of 16 residues. V shed 2 bases, J shed 3 bases, and the junction held 6 bases outside the gene matches. The CDR3 DNA reads TGTGCCAGCAGTGACCCAGGGGGCCTAGTCTACAATGAGCAGTTCTTC. Its translation is CASSDPGGLVYNEQFF.

The CDR3 nucleotides are TGTGCCAGTAGTAGGCGGGAGGACTCCTACGAGCAGTACTTC. Encoded protein: CASSRREDSYEQYF. This chain joins TRBV19 and TRBJ2-7; TRBD2 aligns across 8 bases. Germline V gene sequence: CDR1 LNHDA, CDR2 SQIVND (reference sequence). V lost 4 bases, J lost 0 bases, and 2 bases stayed unmatched. The CDR3 contains 14 residues.

The genes are TRBV11-3 and TRBJ1-1, with TRBD1 identical over 7 bases. Unmatched junction bases numbered 4, after V lost 4 bases and J lost 5 bases. This CDR3 has 13 amino acids. CDR1 SGHNT and CDR2 YENEEA come from the germline V gene. The CDR3 DNA sequence: TGTGCCAGCAGCTGGAGACAGGGAACTGAAGCTTTCTTT. Translated, it gives CASSWRQGTEAFF.

This clonotype was detected only a few times. This chain links TRBV28 with TRBJ1-5; 7 bases line up with TRBD1. Germline-derived CDR1 and CDR2 are MDHEN and SYDVKM. Germline trimming cut 7 bases from V and 7 bases from J; bases unmatched to any gene: 19. CDR3 length: 17 residues. This CDR3 reads CASMGAVGTGQTQPQHF. CDR3 sequence (DNA): TGTGCCAGCATGGGGGCTGTTGGGACGGGACAGACCCAGCCCCAGCATTTT.

The chain joins TRBV6-2 or TRBV6-3 to TRBJ2-1; TRBD2 is a possible D gene (5 bases). Trimming stripped 6 bases from V and 7 bases from J, with 19 bases between. The CDR3 sequence is 15 residues long. Germline-derived CDR1 and CDR2 are MNHEY and SVGEGT. CDR3 in DNA: TGTGCCAGCAGCCCTACTAGAGCTTCCCCTAATGAGCAGTTCTTC. Protein product: CASSPTRASPNEQFF.

The rearrangement links TRBV21-1 to TRBJ2-2; the table's D call TRBD1 went unverified against the DNA. TRBV21-1 is reported as a pseudogene. The CDR3 has 16 residues. CDR3 sequence reads: CASSKAPGANAGELFF. CDR3 DNA: TGTGCCAGCAGCAAAGCCCCGGGGGCCAACGCCGGGGAGCTGTTTTTT.

The chain uses TRBV28 and TRBJ1-2; 10 bases map to TRBD1. CDR1 is MDHEN and CDR2 is SYDVKM in the germline V gene. Trimming took 1 base from V and 2 from J; bases not matched to a gene: 4. The CDR3 has 16 residues. The CDR3 sequence is CASSLLGGQGNYGYTF. CDR3 sequence (DNA): TGTGCCAGCAGTTTATTGGGGGGACAGGGGAACTATGGCTACACCTTC.

This chain links TRBV28 with TRBJ1-2; 12 bases are shared with TRBD1. Trimming removed 6 bases from V and 6 bases from J; junction bases left unmatched: 14. CDR3 size: 17 residues. Germline V gives CDR1 MDHEN, CDR2 SYDVKM. CDR3 sequence: CASRPQGTGGRVDGYTF. The CDR3 region has the DNA TGTGCCAGCAGGCCTCAGGGGACAGGGGGCAGGGTTGATGGCTACACCTTC.

This clonotype has a handful of counts. The rearrangement joins TRBV7-9 to TRBJ1-5, with TRBD1 matching over 9 bases. This CDR3 has 17 amino acids. The V gene end was trimmed by 4 bases and the J gene end by 5 bases; junction bases not matched to a gene: 12. Germline lookup yields CDR1 SEHNR and CDR2 FQNEAQ (reference sequence). The CDR3 sequence: CASSSSTGQGRDQPQHF. The CDR3 DNA follows: TGTGCCAGCAGCTCGTCTACCGGACAGGGGAGAGATCAGCCCCAGCATTTT.

The chain joins TRBV19 to TRBJ2-7, with a possible D match to TRBD1 (6 bases). The germline V gene has CDR1 LNHDA and CDR2 SQIVND (reference sequence). The V and J ends lost 7 bases and 2 bases respectively, with 18 bases between them. This CDR3 is 15 amino acids long. CDR3 sequence (DNA): TGTGCCAGTACCGATGGACAGAAACCAACCTACGAGCAGTACTTC. Translated, it gives CASTDGQKPTYEQYF.

The chain has TRBV5-1 and TRBJ2-6; tentative D call: TRBD1 (6 bases). The CDR3 sequence is 16 residues long. Germline values: CDR1 SGHRS, CDR2 YFSETQ. Trimming cost V 3 bases and J 1 base, with 11 bases left between them. The CDR3 is CASSSPTGSGANVLTF. In DNA, the CDR3 is TGCGCCAGCAGCTCCCCCACAGGGTCTGGGGCCAACGTCCTGACTTTC.

This clonotype has just a few counts. This chain joins TRBV28 and TRBJ2-7; weak D call: TRBD2 (5 bases). This CDR3 comprises 14 residues. Trimming took off 4 bases at V and 0 bases at J, with 10 bases between the two ends. CDR1 MDHEN and CDR2 SYDVKM come from the germline V gene. CDR3 loop: CASSSLAYSYEQYF. CDR3 DNA: TGTGCCAGCAGTTCTCTAGCATACTCCTACGAGCAGTACTTC. Based on the CDR3 plus reference TRBV28 and TRBJ2-7, the full variable domain is DVKVTQSSRYLVKRTGEKVFLECVQDMDHENMFWYRQDPGLGLRLIYFSYDVKMKEKGDIPEGYSVSREKKERFSLILESASTNQTSMYLCASSSLAYSYEQYFGPGTRLTVT.

This clonotype was picked up a small number of times. The rearrangement links TRBV27 to TRBJ2-6; no clear D. V lost 3 bases and J lost 0, with 6 bases in between. The CDR3 totals 15 residues. Germline CDR1 and CDR2: MNHEY and SMNVEV (reference sequence). CDR3 amino acids: CASSFPYSGANVLTF. CDR3 DNA sequence: TGTGCCAGCAGTTTCCCTTACTCTGGGGCCAACGTCCTGACTTTC.

This clonotype was seen only a few times. The genes are TRBV11-3 and TRBJ2-3; D call uncertain. The CDR3 has 14 residues. Germline V CDR1 and CDR2: SGHNT, YENEEA. V was trimmed by 5 bases and J by 4 bases, leaving 13 bases between them. The CDR3 nucleotides are TGTGCCAGCAGCCCCTCAGGAGTGGCAGATACGCAGTATTTT. Protein: CASSPSGVADTQYF.

This sequence joins TRBV29-1 and TRBJ2-7; D unresolved. The V end lost 4 bases, the J end lost 1 base, and 14 bases lay between the germline ends. Germline assignment: CDR1 SQVTM and CDR2 ANQGSEA. CDR3 length: 14 residues. The CDR3 protein is CSVVSDTSSYEQYF. The DNA for the CDR3 is TGCAGCGTTGTCAGCGACACATCATCCTACGAGCAGTACTTC.

This clonotype was observed a handful of times. The V and J genes are TRBV24-1 and TRBJ1-2, with D unresolved. The V end was cut by 1 base, the J end by 8 bases, with 7 bases between. Germline values: CDR1 KGHDR, CDR2 SFDVKD. The CDR3 sequence is 12 residues long. This CDR3 reads CATSDFKGGYTF. CDR3 sequence (DNA): TGTGCCACCAGTGATTTTAAAGGAGGCTACACCTTC.

This clonotype has just a few counts. This chain connects TRBV28 to TRBJ2-1, with 10 positions matching TRBD1. V lost 2 bases to trimming and J lost 6 bases; unmatched junction nucleotides: 4. Germline lookup yields CDR1 MDHEN and CDR2 SYDVKM. The CDR3 totals 15 residues. The CDR3 region is CASSLRDRGINEQFF. In DNA, the CDR3 is TGTGCCAGCAGTTTAAGGGACAGGGGTATCAATGAGCAGTTCTTC.

The chain combines TRBV5-1 with TRBJ1-1, with D maybe TRBD1 (5 bases). The germline gives CDR1 SGHRS, CDR2 YFSETQ. V lost 0 bases and J 4 bases, leaving 13 bases between the germline ends. The CDR3 totals 15 residues. CDR3 coding DNA: TGCGCCAGCAGCTTGGTAGCAGGGAGTTTCACTGAAGCTTTCTTT. Protein: CASSLVAGSFTEAFF.

This clonotype was counted a few times. The chain joins TRBV20-1 to TRBJ2-7, with 9 nucleotides matching TRBD1. J was trimmed by 5 bases and V by 7 bases; bases with no gene match: 18. The CDR3 consists of 16 residues. Germline assignment: CDR1 DFQATT and CDR2 SNEGSKA (reference sequence). Here the CDR3 reads CSVPPGTGTVRDEQYF. The CDR3 nucleotides are TGCAGTGTCCCCCCGGGGACAGGGACCGTCAGGGACGAGCAGTACTTC.

V and J are TRBV20-1 and TRBJ1-1, with D maybe TRBD1 (6 bases). Deletions cut 3 bases from V and 7 bases from J, with 15 bases between. The CDR3 covers 13 residues. From germline, CDR1 is DFQATT and CDR2 SNEGSKA (reference sequence). CDR3 sequence: CSASATTGLEAFF. In DNA, the CDR3 is TGCAGTGCTAGTGCCACGACAGGCCTTGAAGCTTTCTTT.

This clonotype was detected only a few times. This chain connects TRBV6-5 to TRBJ1-2, with D perhaps matching TRBD1 (5 bases). The CDR3 contains 14 residues. Germline CDR1 reads MNHEY; CDR2 reads SVGAGI. Trimming removed 0 bases at V and 4 bases at J, with 9 bases between. The CDR3 loop reads CASSYSRDSYGYTF. As DNA, the CDR3 is TGTGCCAGCAGTTACTCTCGGGACTCCTATGGCTACACCTTC.

In its sample, this clonotype was seen a few times. This chain uses TRBV27 with TRBJ2-2; D may be TRBD1 (6 bases). V was shortened by 4 bases and J by 1 base, with 10 bases between the two germline ends. The length of the CDR3 is 15 residues. Germline CDR1 MNHEY, CDR2 SMNVEV (reference sequence). The CDR3 sequence is CASSWVRGNTGELFF. In nucleotides, the CDR3 is TGTGCCAGCAGTTGGGTCAGGGGGAACACCGGGGAGCTGTTTTTT.

This clonotype was detected a few times. This chain joins TRBV10-3 and TRBJ1-2, with D hard to call. V was clipped by 10 bases and J by 4 bases, with 16 bases between them. There are 13 residues in the CDR3. Germline loops: CDR1 ENHRY, CDR2 SYGVKD. In DNA, the CDR3 is TGTGCCACCGGACCGGACTTCACCTATGGCTACACCTTC. It yields the protein CATGPDFTYGYTF.

J is TRBJ2-1 and V is TRBV20-1; weak D call: TRBD1 (6 bases). The CDR3 is 15 residues long. The V gene lost 4 bases and the J gene lost 0 bases, with 13 bases spanning the gap. Germline V gene lookup returns CDR1 DFQATT and CDR2 SNEGSKA (reference sequence). Here the CDR3 DNA reads TGCAGTGCTAAGGCAGGGGCAATCTCCTACAATGAGCAGTTCTTC. It codes for CSAKAGAISYNEQFF.

The genes are TRBV7-6 and TRBJ2-7; 8 bases fit TRBD2. The germline gives CDR1 SGHVS, CDR2 FNYEAQ. V shed 2 bases and J 4 bases; nucleotides not matched to a gene: 4. CDR3 size: 14 residues. CDR3 coding DNA: TGTGCCAGCAGCTTATCCGGGACTAGTTACGAGCAGTACTTC. It translates to CASSLSGTSYEQYF.